This T cell receptor (beta chain) was captured by sequencing in a study of T cell responses to AZD1222 COVID-19 vaccine (dated by TCRdb to about 2021). Background for the entire study: TCR sequencing was performed for about 250 trial participants, of whom around 210 were given two doses of AZD1222 and 26 were given two doses of MenACWY control vaccine. Enrollment into the trials was organized by age into subgroups of 18-55, 56-69 and 70-plus years, and those subgroups contained roughly 150, 30 and 60 TCR-sequenced participants, respectively. What the research found in general, with its limitations: Conclusions about previously exposed vaccinees were limited because only 5 or 6 AZD1222 recipients were SARS-CoV-2 seropositive at baseline. After two AZD1222 doses, both the breadth and the depth of spike-specific TCRs were significantly higher than at day 0 and than in MenACWY recipients. Because no samples from the day 14 peak response were available, repertoires could be characterized only after the peak T cell response. Participants were mostly white British and included more females than males, and it was suggested by the authors that clonal diversity may have been underestimated. Nearly half of unique spike-specific TCRs reportedly recognized epitopes outside regions mutated in the B.1.351 and B.1.1.7 variants. The vaccine-associated CD4 TCRs covered the entire spike protein, and the dominant responses fell in regions 160-218 and 743-854. In the small 56-69-year group, the increase in depth fell short of significance, most likely because of low power.

Trimming at the junction amounts to 4 bases on V and 8 bases on J, and the germline ends lie 18 bases apart. Reading from cysteine to phenylalanine, the CDR3 counts 14 amino acids. Just the 42-base CDR3 DNA is kept, in frame starting at base 1. From the germline V gene, CDR1 is SGHDT and CDR2 is YYEEEE. This specimen's time point label, interpreted: about 28 days (+/-7) after the second vaccine dose. AZD1222 recipients given second doses at about 4 weeks or at about 12 weeks were pooled, since spike-specific TCR depth and breadth were not found to differ between the two schedules. Vaccinee samples came from UK trials COV001 and COV002, including a single-blind randomized controlled phase 2/3 trial of AZD1222 (ChAdOx1 nCoV-19) in healthy adults. Trial participant PBMC samples were collected at day 0 and day 28 after the second dose for TCRbeta chain sequencing. This clone was counted a single time. It lacks a known antigen. Base qualities are not recorded, but no much larger clone differs from it by a single base.

The CDR3 regions of human TCRbeta chains were subjected to immunosequencing. For the original study's pipeline: TCRs in the repertoires were compared against a reference library of SARS-CoV-2-specific TCRs that had been generated with the MIRA antigen-specificity platform. Breadth was defined as the fraction of unique TCRs that were SARS-CoV-2-associated, and depth was defined as the fraction of total T cells that were SARS-CoV-2-associated. Using the MIRA data, each spike-specific TCR was mapped to the spike region that the TCR reacts to and placed in a CD4 or CD8 class. Log10-transformed breadth and depth values were compared by one-way ANOVA with Sidak's multiple comparisons tests. TCRdb mirrors the immuneACCESS table, restricted to in-frame sequences. Some clones are absent from its copies; in checked studies, under half trace to an unresolved V gene, and the reason for the others is unknown. V, J and clone size were drawn from that table, and D and trimming were deduced from the DNA. The sample includes tens of thousands of clones, with roughly 90% observed a single time. The ten largest clones add up to 12% of the sample.

The TCR sequence derives from an adult who received the AZD1222 COVID-19 vaccine. This receptor chain uses TRBV5-6 and TRBJ1-2, and the D gene may be TRBD1, 6 bases matching. The sequenced sample was peripheral blood, obtained 28 days after the second AZD1222 dose. The DNA is as follows: TGTGCCAGCAGCCAGGGGATCCTAAGCGGGGGCTACACCTTC. Translated, it gives CASSQGILSGGYTF.